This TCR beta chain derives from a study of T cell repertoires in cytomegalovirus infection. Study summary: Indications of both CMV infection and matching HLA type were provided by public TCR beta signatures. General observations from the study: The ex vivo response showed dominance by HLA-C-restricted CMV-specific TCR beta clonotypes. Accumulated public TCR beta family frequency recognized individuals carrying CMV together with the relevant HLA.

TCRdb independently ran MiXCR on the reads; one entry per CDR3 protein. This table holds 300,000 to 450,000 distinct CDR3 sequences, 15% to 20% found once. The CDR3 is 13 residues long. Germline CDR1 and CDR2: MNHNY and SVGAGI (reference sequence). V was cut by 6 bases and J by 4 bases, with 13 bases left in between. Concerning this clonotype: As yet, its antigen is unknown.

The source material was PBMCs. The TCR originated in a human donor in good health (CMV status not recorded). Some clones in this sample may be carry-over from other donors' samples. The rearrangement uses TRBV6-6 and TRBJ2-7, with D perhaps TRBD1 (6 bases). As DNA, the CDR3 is TGTGCCAGCAGCTCTCTAGGGGGTTACGAGCAGTACTTC. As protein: CASSSLGGYEQYF.